Following are 9 T cell receptor beta chains from one sample sequenced in a study of OX40 agonist ivuxolimab in advanced cancers. Only in-frame clones appear in the TCRdb table, and some are missing; sequencing was by immunoSEQ multiplex PCR. Of around 39,000 clones listed, about four fifths were seen once; the top ten hold less than 2%. The input for sequencing was CD4+ or CD8+ T cells sorted from blood, taken in a trial of the OX40 agonist ivuxolimab. The receptors were gathered from an adult with an advanced solid tumor such as melanoma, head and neck, liver or kidney cancer.

The CDR3 spells CASSVYSGGPGELFF. The CDR3 nucleotides are TGTGCCAGTAGTGTATATAGCGGGGGGCCCGGGGAGCTGTTTTTT. V is TRBV19 and J is TRBJ2-2, with TRBD2 identical over 10 bases. Germline V CDR1 and CDR2: LNHDA, SQIVND (reference sequence). V lost 5 bases to trimming and J lost 6 bases; unmatched junction nucleotides: 6. There are 15 residues in the CDR3.

The rearrangement joins TRBV10-3 to TRBJ2-2; TRBD1 or TRBD2 may be the D gene (5 bases each). Germline CDR1 and CDR2: ENHRY and SYGVKD. The CDR3 extends over 13 amino acids. Trimming removed 2 bases from V and 7 bases from J, with 8 bases in between. The CDR3 reads CAISEAGSGELFF. The CDR3 DNA reads as TGTGCCATCAGTGAGGCAGGGAGCGGGGAGCTGTTTTTT.

The rearrangement links TRBV28 to TRBJ2-3, with D possibly being TRBD2 (5 bases). Germline V gene sequence: CDR1 MDHEN, CDR2 SYDVKM. The CDR3 spans 15 residues. Deletions cut 8 bases from V and 0 bases from J, with 15 bases between. The CDR3 protein is CASPNSRGSTDTQYF. CDR3 coding DNA: TGTGCCAGCCCTAATTCTCGCGGGAGCACAGATACGCAGTATTTT.

The chain carries TRBV30 and TRBJ2-3; D not resolved. CDR3 length equals 16 residues. V was shortened by 0 bases and J by 4 bases, with 17 bases between the two germline ends. CDR1 and CDR2 (germline): GTSNPN, SVGIG (reference sequence). In nucleotides, the CDR3 is TGTGCCTGGAGTGTCCCGGCTCCTCTAAGCGCAGATACGCAGTATTTT. Translated, it gives CAWSVPAPLSADTQYF. The full variable domain, in which reference TRBV30 and TRBJ2-3 provide the parts outside the CDR3, is SQTIHQWPATLVQPVGSPLSLECTVEGTSNPNLYWYRQAAGRGLQLLFYSVGIGQISSEVPQNLSASRPQDRQFILSSKKLLLSDSGFYLCAWSVPAPLSADTQYFGPGTRLTVL.

CDR3 in DNA: TGTGCCAGCCGCCCCGGGGGAGGGGGAGCTTTCTTT. Its translation is CASRPGGGGAFF. J is TRBJ1-1 and V is TRBV25-1; the D gene is possibly TRBD1 (6 bases). The V and J ends lost 8 bases and 10 bases respectively, with 17 bases between them. The CDR3 runs to 12 residues. CDR1 is MGHDK and CDR2 is SYGVNS in the germline V gene.

The chain recombines TRBV7-9 with TRBJ2-5; either TRBD1 or TRBD2 may supply D (5 bases each). Trimming removed 5 bases at V and 8 bases at J, with 15 bases between. CDR3 length: 13 amino acids. Germline CDR1 is SEHNR and CDR2 is FQNEAQ (reference sequence). The CDR3 region is CASSTRGPITQYF. CDR3 DNA: TGTGCCAGCAGCACCCGGGGACCGATAACCCAGTACTTC.

The chain couples TRBV15 to TRBJ1-4; D might be TRBD1 (6 bases). The CDR3 is made up of 15 amino acids. V was cut by 0 bases and J by 8 bases, with 13 bases left in between. CDR1 and CDR2 from the germline V gene are LNHNV and YYDKDF (reference sequence). DNA of the CDR3: TGTGCCACCAGCAGAGATTACAGGGCGGGCGAAAAACTGTTTTTT. Amino acids: CATSRDYRAGEKLFF.

This clone came up a few times. The chain joins TRBV6-5 to TRBJ2-7; the match to TRBD1 covers 8 bases. Germline assignment: CDR1 MNHEY and CDR2 SVGAGI. J gave up 4 bases and V 2 bases, and 4 bases lay outside the gene matches. The CDR3 length is 14 residues. The CDR3 DNA reads as TGTGCCAGCAGTTACCGACAGGGGAGGTACGAGCAGTACTTC. This codes for CASSYRQGRYEQYF.

This clone was seen once. The chain couples TRBV10-2 to TRBJ1-2, with unresolved D. This CDR3 region has 12 residues. Germline V gene data show CDR1 as WSHSY and CDR2 as SAAADI. Trimming took 0 bases from V and 8 from J, leaving 7 bases between them. The CDR3 reads CASSESRGGYTF. The CDR3 region has the DNA TGCGCCAGCAGTGAGTCGAGAGGCGGCTACACCTTC.